Presented here are 10 T cell receptor beta chains from one specimen sequenced in a study of T cells in localized non-small cell lung cancer. Profiled with immunoSEQ multiplex PCR; TCRdb holds only in-frame clones, not every one. The sample contains approximately 30,000 clones, 86% of which appear only once. Sequencing was performed on peripheral blood, taken before any cancer treatment. These receptors were taken from a male donor at least 60 years old with stage III lung adenocarcinoma.

The chain joins TRBV5-8 to TRBJ1-3; tentative D call: TRBD1 (5 bases). V was cut by 1 base and J by 2 bases, with 10 bases left in between. Germline CDR1 and CDR2: SGHTS and YDEGEE. CDR3 size: 15 residues. The CDR3, as DNA: TGTGCCAGCAGCTTGACAGGACCAACTGGAAACACCATATATTTT. Translating gives CASSLTGPTGNTIYF.

The chain carries TRBV5-1 and TRBJ1-1; D gene unclear. The CDR3 has 15 residues. Germline V CDR1 and CDR2: SGHRS, YFSETQ. Trimming removed 5 bases from V and 4 bases from J, with 18 bases in between. In DNA form, the CDR3 reads TGCGCCAGCAGTTCGGGGAGAGGTGGTAGCACTGAAGCTTTCTTT. Encoded protein: CASSSGRGGSTEAFF.

The rearrangement joins TRBV5-6 to TRBJ2-1; 7 nucleotides align to TRBD2. The germline CDR1 and CDR2 sequences are SGHDT and YYEEEE. The CDR3 has 15 amino acids. The V gene end was trimmed by 6 bases and the J gene end by 0 bases; junction bases not matched to a gene: 6. For the CDR3, the DNA is TGTGCCAGCATGTGGTGGGAGGGCTCCTACAATGAGCAGTTCTTC. The encoded protein is CASMWWEGSYNEQFF.

V gene TRBV21-1 combines with J gene TRBJ2-7; TRBD2 was called by the table and not checked on the DNA. TRBV21-1 counts as a pseudogene. This CDR3 region has 12 residues. The CDR3 DNA sequence: TGTGCCAGCAGCTTACGGTCTTACGAGCAGTACTTC. This sequence encodes CASSLRSYEQYF.

In its sample, this clone was seen a few times. V usage is TRBV11-3 and J usage is TRBJ2-2; D possibly matches TRBD1 or TRBD2 (6 bases each). Trimming took off 3 bases at V and 3 bases at J, with 8 bases between the two ends. The CDR3 covers 14 residues. Germline assignment: CDR1 SGHNT and CDR2 YENEEA. In DNA form, the CDR3 reads TGTGCCAGCAGCTTCGGGGGCGACACCGGGGAGCTGTTTTTT. It codes for CASSFGGDTGELFF.

This chain uses TRBV28 with TRBJ2-7; the D gene is possibly TRBD2 (5 bases). The V end lost 7 bases, the J end lost 1 base, and 20 bases lay between the germline ends. Germline V CDR1 and CDR2: MDHEN, SYDVKM. There are 16 residues in the CDR3. CDR3 sequence reads: CASTQISDWTSYEQYF. CDR3 in DNA: TGTGCCAGCACCCAAATCTCCGACTGGACTTCCTACGAGCAGTACTTC.

This clone was recorded a few times. The rearrangement uses TRBV2 and TRBJ1-5; D is ambiguous. Trimming stripped 1 base from V and 5 bases from J, with 9 bases between. The germline gives CDR1 SNHLY, CDR2 FYNNEI. This CDR3 has 14 residues. The CDR3 protein is CASSEVRFDQPQHF. The CDR3 coding sequence is TGTGCCAGCAGTGAAGTTCGTTTCGATCAGCCCCAGCATTTT.

The CDR3 spells CASSFGGAQETQYF. As DNA, the CDR3 is TGCGCCAGCAGCTTTGGCGGGGCACAAGAGACCCAGTACTTC. The rearrangement uses TRBV5-1 and TRBJ2-5, with D perhaps matching TRBD2 (6 bases). The CDR3 length is 14 residues. With 2 bases removed from V and 2 bases from J, the gap between germline ends came to 10 bases. CDR1 and CDR2 (germline): SGHRS, YFSETQ.

The chain recombines TRBV19 with TRBJ2-6; 8 nucleotides line up with TRBD1. Losses at the gene ends were 4 bases for V and 3 bases for J; bases not matched to a gene: 8. The CDR3 loop spans 17 amino acids. Germline V gives CDR1 LNHDA, CDR2 SQIVND (reference sequence). The DNA for the CDR3 is TGTGCCAGTAGTACGACAGGGGTAGTGGGTGGGGCCAACGTCCTGACTTTC. Its protein is CASSTTGVVGGANVLTF.

This chain links TRBV7-9 with TRBJ2-1; possible D gene TRBD2, 7 bases. The CDR3 is 15 residues long. Germline CDR1 and CDR2: SEHNR and FQNEAQ (reference sequence). V lost 5 bases, J lost 16 bases, and 27 bases lay in between. In nucleotides, the CDR3 is TGTGCCAGCAGCGGGATAAGGGGGGGTCTAGACGAGAAATTCTTC. Amino acid sequence: CASSGIRGGLDEKFF.